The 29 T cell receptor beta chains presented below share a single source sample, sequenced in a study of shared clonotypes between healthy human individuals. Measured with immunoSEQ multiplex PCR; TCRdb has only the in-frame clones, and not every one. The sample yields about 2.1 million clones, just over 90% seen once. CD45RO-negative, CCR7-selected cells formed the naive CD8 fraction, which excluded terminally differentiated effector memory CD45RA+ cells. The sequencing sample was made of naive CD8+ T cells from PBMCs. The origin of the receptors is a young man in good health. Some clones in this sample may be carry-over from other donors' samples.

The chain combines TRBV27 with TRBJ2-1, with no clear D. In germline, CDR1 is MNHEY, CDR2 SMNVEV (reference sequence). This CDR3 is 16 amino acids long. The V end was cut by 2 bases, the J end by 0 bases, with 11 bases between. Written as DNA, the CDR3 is TGTGCCAGCAGTTTACCCAGATCCGGCTCCTACAATGAGCAGTTCTTC. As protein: CASSLPRSGSYNEQFF.

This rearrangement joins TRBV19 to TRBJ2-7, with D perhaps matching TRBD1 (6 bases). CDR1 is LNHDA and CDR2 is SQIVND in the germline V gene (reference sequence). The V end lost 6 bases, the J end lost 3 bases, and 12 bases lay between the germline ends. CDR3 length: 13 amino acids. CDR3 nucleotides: TGTGCCAGTAGGGGACATGGAGACTACGAGCAGTACTTC. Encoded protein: CASRGHGDYEQYF.

CDR3 sequence: CASSQGVGRAGYEQYF. CDR3 in DNA: TGCGCCAGCAGCCAAGGCGTTGGCAGGGCGGGGTACGAGCAGTACTTC. The chain has TRBV4-3 and TRBJ2-7, with D tentatively TRBD2 (6 bases). The CDR3 has 16 amino acids. The germline CDR1 and CDR2 sequences are LGHNA and YSLEER. The V end was cut by 1 base, the J end by 4 bases, with 17 bases between.

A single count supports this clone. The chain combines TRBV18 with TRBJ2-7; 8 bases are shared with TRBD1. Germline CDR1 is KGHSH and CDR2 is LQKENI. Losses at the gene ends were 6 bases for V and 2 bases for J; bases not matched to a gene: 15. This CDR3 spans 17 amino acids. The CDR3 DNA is TGTGCCAGCTCTCTCGTTTTCCCGGGACAGGCAACCTACGAGCAGTACTTC. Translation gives CASSLVFPGQATYEQYF.

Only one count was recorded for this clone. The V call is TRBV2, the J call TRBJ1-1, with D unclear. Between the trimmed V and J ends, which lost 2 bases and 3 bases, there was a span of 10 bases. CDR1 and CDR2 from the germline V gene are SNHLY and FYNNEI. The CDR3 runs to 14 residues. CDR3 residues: CASSETQFYTEAFF. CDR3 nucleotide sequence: TGTGCCAGCAGTGAAACCCAGTTCTACACTGAAGCTTTCTTT.

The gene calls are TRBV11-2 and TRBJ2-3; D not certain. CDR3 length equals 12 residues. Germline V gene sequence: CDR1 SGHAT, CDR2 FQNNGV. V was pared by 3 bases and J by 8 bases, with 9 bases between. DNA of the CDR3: TGTGCCAGCAGCTTGCCCGATGGTACGCAGTATTTT. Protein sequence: CASSLPDGTQYF.

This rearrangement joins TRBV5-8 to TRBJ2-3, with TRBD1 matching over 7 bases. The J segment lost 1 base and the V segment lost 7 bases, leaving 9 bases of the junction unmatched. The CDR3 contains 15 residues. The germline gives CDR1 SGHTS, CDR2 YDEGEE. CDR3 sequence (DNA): TGTGCCAGCTACCACAGGGGTAGGGGCACAGATACGCAGTATTTT. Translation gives CASYHRGRGTDTQYF. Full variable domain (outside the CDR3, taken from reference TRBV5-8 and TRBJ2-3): EAGVTQSPTHLIKTRGQQATLRCSPISGHTSVYWYQQALGLGLQFLLWYDEGEERNRGNFPPRFSGRQFPNYSSELNVNALELEDSALYLCASYHRGRGTDTQYFGPGTRLTVL.

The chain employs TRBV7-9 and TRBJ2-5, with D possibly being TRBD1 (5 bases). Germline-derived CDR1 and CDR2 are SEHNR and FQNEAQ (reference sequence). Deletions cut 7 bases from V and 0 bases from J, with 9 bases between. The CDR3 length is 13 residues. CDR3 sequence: CASTTAYQETQYF. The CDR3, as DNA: TGTGCCAGCACGACAGCGTACCAAGAGACCCAGTACTTC.

CDR3 in DNA: TGCGCCAGCAGCTTGGGGTCCGTCAACTATGGCTACACCTTC. As protein: CASSLGSVNYGYTF. This sequence joins TRBV5-1 and TRBJ1-2; D is unclear. Germline-derived CDR1 and CDR2 are SGHRS and YFSETQ. This CDR3 has 14 amino acids. V gave up 0 bases and J gave up 2 bases, with 8 bases separating them.

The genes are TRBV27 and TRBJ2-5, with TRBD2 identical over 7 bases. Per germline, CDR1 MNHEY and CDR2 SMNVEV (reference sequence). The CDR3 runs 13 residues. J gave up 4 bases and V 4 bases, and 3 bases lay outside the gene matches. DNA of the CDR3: TGTGCCAGCAGTTCGTGGGGGGGAGAGACCCAGTACTTC. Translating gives CASSSWGGETQYF.

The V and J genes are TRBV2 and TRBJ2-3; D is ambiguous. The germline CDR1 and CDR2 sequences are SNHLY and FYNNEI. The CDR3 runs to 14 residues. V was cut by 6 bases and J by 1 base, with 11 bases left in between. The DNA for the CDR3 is TGTGCCAGCAGGGCCGGACCCGGCACAGATACGCAGTATTTT. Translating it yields CASRAGPGTDTQYF.

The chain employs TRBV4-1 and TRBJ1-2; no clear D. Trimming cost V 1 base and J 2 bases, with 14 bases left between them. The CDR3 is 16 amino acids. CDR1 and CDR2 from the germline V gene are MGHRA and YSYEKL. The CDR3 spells CASSQVRADNNYGYTF. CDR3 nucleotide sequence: TGCGCCAGCAGCCAAGTGAGGGCTGATAACAACTATGGCTACACCTTC.

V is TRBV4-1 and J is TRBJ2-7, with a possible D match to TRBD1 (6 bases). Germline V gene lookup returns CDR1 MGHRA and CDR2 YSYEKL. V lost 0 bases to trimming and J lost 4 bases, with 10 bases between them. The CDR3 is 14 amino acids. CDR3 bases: TGCGCCAGCAGCCAAGATCAGGGGTGGTACGAGCAGTACTTC. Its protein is CASSQDQGWYEQYF.

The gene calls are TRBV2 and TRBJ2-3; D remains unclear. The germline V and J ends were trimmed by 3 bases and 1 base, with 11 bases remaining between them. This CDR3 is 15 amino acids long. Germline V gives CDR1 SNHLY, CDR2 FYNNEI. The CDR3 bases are TGTGCCAGCAGTGAGGGAAGCGCCGGCACAGATACGCAGTATTTT. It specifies CASSEGSAGTDTQYF.

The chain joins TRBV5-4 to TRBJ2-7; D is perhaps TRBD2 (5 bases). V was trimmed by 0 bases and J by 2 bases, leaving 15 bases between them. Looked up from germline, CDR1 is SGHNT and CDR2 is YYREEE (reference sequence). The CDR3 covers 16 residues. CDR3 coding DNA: TGTGCCAGCAGCTTGGGAGTTGGGCAGGAGGCCTACGAGCAGTACTTC. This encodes CASSLGVGQEAYEQYF.

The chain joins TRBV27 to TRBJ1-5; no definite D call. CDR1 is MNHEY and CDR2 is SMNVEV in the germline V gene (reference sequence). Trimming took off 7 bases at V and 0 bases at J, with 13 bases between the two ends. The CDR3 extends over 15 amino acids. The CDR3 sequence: CASKSKDYSNQPQHF. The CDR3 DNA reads TGTGCCAGCAAATCCAAGGACTATAGCAATCAGCCCCAGCATTTT.

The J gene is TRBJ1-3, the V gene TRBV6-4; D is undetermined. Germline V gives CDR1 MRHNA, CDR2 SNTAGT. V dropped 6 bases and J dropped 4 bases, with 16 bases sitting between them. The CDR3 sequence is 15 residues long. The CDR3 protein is CASSGPHYQGNTIYF. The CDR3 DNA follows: TGTGCCAGCAGCGGACCTCACTATCAAGGAAACACCATATATTTT.

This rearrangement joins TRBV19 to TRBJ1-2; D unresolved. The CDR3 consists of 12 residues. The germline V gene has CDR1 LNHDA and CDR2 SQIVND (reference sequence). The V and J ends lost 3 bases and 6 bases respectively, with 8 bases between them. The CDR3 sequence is CASSIFQDGYTF. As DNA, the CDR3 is TGTGCCAGTAGTATCTTCCAAGATGGCTACACCTTC.

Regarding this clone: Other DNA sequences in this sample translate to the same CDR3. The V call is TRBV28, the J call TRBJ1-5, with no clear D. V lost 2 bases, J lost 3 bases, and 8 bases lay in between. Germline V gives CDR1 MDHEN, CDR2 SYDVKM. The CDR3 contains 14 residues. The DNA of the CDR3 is TGTGCCAGCAGTTTAGGGCAGAACAATCAGCCCCAGCATTTT. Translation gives CASSLGQNNQPQHF.

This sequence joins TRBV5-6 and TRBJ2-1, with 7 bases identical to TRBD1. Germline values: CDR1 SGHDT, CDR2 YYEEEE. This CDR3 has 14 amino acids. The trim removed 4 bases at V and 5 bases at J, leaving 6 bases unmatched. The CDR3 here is CASSEETGHNEQFF. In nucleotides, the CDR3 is TGTGCCAGCAGCGAGGAGACAGGGCACAATGAGCAGTTCTTC.

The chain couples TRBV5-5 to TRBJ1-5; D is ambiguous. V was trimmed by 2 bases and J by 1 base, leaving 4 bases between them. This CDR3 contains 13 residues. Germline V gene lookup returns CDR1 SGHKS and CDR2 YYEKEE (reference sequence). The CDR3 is CASSLPSNQPQHF. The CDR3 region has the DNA TGTGCCAGCAGCTTACCCAGCAATCAGCCCCAGCATTTT.

The CDR3 coding sequence is TGTGCCAGCAGCCAGAATGCGGGAGAGCAGTACTTC. Protein sequence: CASSQNAGEQYF. The rearrangement links TRBV9 to TRBJ2-7; maybe TRBD2 (6 bases). The CDR3 has 12 residues. Germline V CDR1 and CDR2: SGDLS, YYNGEE. V shed 4 bases and J shed 7 bases, with 12 bases lying between them.

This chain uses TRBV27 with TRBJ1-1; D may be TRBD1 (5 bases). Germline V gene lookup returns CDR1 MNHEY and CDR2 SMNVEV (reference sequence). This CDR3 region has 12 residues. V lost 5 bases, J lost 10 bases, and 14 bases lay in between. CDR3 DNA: TGTGCCAGCAGTCCGGGGCCCCCCTTAGCTTTCTTT. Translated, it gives CASSPGPPLAFF.

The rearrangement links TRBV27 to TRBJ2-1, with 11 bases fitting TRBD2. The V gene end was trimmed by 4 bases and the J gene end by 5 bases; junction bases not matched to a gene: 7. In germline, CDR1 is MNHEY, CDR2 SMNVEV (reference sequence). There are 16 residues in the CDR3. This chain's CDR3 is CASSSAGLAVHNEQFF. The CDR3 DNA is TGTGCCAGCAGTTCGGCGGGACTAGCGGTCCACAATGAGCAGTTCTTC.

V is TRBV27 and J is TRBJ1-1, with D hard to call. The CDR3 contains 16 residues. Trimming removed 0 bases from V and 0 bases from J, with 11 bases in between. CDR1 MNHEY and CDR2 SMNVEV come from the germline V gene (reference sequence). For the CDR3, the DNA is TGTGCCAGCAGTTTATCGGGTTTTTGGTTGAACACTGAAGCTTTCTTT. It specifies CASSLSGFWLNTEAFF.

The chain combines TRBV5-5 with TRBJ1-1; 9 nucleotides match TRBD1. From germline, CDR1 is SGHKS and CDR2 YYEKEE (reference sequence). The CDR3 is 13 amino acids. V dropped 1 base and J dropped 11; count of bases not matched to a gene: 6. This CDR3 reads CASSLLQGARAFF. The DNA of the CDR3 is TGTGCCAGCAGCTTGTTACAGGGGGCAAGGGCTTTCTTT.

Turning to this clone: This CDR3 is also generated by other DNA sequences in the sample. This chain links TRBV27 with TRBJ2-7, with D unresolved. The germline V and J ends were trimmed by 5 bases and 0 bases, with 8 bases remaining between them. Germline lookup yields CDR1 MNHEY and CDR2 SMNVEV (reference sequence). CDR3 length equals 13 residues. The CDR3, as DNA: TGTGCCAGCAGTCCGGGCAGCTCCTACGAGCAGTACTTC. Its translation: CASSPGSSYEQYF.

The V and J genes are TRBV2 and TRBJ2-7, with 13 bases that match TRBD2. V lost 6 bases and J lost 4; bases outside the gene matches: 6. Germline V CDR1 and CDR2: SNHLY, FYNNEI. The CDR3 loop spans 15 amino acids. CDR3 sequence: CASRDPTSGRYEQYF. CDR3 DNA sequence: TGTGCCAGCAGGGATCCGACTAGCGGGAGGTACGAGCAGTACTTC.

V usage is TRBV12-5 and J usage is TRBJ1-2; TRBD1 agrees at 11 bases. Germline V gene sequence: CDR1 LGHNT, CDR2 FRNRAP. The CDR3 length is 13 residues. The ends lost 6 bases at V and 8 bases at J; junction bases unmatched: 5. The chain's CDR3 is CASGPWTGGGYTF. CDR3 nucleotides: TGTGCTAGTGGCCCCTGGACAGGGGGCGGCTACACCTTC.